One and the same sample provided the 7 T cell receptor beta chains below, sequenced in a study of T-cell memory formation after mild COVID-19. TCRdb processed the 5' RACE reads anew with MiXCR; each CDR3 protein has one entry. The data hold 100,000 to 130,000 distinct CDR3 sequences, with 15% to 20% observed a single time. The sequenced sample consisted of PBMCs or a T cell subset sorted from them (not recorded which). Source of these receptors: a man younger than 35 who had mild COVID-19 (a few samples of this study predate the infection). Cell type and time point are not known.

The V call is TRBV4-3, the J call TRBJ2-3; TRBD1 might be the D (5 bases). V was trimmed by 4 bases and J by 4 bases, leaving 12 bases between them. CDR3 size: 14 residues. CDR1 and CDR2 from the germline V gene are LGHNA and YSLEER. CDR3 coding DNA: TGCGCCAGCAGCCCTCAGACCAGGGCAGATACGCAGTATTTT. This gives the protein CASSPQTRADTQYF.

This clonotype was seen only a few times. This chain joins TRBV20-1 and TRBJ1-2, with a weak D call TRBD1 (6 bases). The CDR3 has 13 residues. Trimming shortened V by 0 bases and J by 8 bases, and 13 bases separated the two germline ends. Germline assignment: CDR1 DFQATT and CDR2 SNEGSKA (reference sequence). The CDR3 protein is CSARDATGSGYTF. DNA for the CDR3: TGCAGTGCTAGAGACGCAACAGGGTCCGGCTACACCTTC.

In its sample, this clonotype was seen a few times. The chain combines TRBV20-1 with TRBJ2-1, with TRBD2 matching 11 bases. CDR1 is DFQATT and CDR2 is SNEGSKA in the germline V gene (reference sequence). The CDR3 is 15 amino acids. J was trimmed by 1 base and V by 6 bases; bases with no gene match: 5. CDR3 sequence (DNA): TGCAGTGCCCAGACTAGCGGGGTATCCTACAATGAGCAGTTCTTC. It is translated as CSAQTSGVSYNEQFF.

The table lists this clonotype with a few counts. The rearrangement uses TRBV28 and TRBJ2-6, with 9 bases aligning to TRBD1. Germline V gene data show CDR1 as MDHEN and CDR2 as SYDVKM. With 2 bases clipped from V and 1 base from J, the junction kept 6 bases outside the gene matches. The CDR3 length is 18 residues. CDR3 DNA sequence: TGTGCCAGCAGTTTAGGTGGGACAGGGTCGTCTGGGGCCAACGTCCTGACTTTC. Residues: CASSLGGTGSSGANVLTF. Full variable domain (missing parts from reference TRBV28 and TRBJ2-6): DVKVTQSSRYLVKRTGEKVFLECVQDMDHENMFWYRQDPGLGLRLIYFSYDVKMKEKGDIPEGYSVSREKKERFSLILESASTNQTSMYLCASSLGGTGSSGANVLTFGAGSRLTVL.

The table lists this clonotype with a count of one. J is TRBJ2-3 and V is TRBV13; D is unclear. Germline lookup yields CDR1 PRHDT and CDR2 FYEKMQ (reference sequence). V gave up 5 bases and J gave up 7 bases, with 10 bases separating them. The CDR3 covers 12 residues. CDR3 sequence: CASSTTPYTQYF. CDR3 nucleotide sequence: TGTGCCAGCAGCACCACCCCTTATACGCAGTATTTT.

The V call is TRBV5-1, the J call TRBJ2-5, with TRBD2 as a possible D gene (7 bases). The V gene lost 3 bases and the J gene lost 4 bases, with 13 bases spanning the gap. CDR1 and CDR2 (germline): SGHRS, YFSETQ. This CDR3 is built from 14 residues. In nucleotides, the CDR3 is TGCGCCAGCAGCTCGGGGGGCGTGGGAGAGACCCAGTACTTC. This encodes CASSSGGVGETQYF.

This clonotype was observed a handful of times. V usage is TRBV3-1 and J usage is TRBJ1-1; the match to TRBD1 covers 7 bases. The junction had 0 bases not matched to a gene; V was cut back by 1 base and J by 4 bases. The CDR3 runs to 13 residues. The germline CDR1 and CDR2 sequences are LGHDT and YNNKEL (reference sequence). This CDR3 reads CASSQAGGTEAFF. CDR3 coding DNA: TGTGCCAGCAGCCAAGCAGGGGGCACTGAAGCTTTCTTT.